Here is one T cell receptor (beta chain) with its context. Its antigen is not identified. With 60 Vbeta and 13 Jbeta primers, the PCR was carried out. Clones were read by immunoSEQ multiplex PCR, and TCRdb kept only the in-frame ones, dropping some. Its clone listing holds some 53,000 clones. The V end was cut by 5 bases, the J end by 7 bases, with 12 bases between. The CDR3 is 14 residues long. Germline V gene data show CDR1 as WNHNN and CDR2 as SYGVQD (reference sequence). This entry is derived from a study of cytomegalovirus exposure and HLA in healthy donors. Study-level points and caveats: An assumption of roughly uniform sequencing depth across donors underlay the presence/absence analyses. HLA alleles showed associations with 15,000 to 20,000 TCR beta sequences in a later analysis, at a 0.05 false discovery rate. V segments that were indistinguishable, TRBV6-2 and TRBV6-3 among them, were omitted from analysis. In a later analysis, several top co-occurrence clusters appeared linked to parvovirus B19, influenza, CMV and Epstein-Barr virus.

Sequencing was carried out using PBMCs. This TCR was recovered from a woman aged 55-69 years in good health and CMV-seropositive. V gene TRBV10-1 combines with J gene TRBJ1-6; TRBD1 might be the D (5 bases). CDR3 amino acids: CASSQGRGNSPLHF. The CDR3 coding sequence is TGCGCCAGCAGTCAAGGACGGGGGAATTCACCCCTCCACTTT.